The clone carrying this T cell receptor beta chain was seen a few times. The antigen remains undetermined. This entry comes from a study of beta chain features in type 1 diabetes. About the research overall: Patients did not differ from healthy donors in age, gender or cell yield.

cDNA synthesis used the whole RNA isolate, giving expressed TCRB sequences. Assay: immunoSEQ multiplex PCR; the TCRdb copy retains only in-frame clones and omits some. The table shows about 48,000 clones, with roughly 40% occurring only once. The study, taken as a whole, reports: Shorter TCRB CDR3s, moderately but significantly so, were found in Type 1 diabetes patients in all four CD4+ subsets.

The clonotype was recovered from a young man with type 1 diabetes. Sequenced sample: Tregs from blood.

The CDR3 loop is CATSSDTGTGGDTQYF. For the CDR3, the DNA is TGTGCCACCAGCAGTGATACCGGGACAGGGGGAGATACGCAGTATTTT. The chain is built from TRBV15 and TRBJ2-3; 11 nucleotides match TRBD1. Germline CDR1 LNHNV, CDR2 YYDKDF (reference sequence). Trimming took 3 bases from V and 5 from J; bases not matched to a gene: 7. This CDR3 spans 16 amino acids. Combining the CDR3 with reference TRBV15 and TRBJ2-3 gives the whole variable domain DAMVIQNPRYQVTQFGKPVTLSCSQTLNHNVMYWYQQKSSQAPKLLFHYYDKDFNNEADTPDNFQSRRPNTSFCFLDIRSPGLGDTAMYLCATSSDTGTGGDTQYFGPGTRLTVL.